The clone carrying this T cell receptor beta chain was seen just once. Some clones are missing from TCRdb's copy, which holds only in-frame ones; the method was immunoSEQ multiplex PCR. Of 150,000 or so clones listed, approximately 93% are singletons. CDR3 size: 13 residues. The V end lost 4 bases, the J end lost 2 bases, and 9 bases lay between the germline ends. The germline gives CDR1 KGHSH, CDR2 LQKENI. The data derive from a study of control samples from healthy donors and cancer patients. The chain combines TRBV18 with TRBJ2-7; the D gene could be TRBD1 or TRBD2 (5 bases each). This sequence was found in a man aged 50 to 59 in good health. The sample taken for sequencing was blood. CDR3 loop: CASSQGRTYEQYF. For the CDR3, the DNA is TGTGCCAGCTCACAGGGACGGACCTACGAGCAGTACTTC. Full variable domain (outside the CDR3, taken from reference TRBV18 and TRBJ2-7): NAGVMQNPRHLVRRRGQEARLRCSPMKGHSHVYWYRQLPEEGLKFMVYLQKENIIDESGMPKERFSAEFPKEGPSILRIQQVVRGDSAAYFCASSQGRTYEQYFGPGTRLTVT.